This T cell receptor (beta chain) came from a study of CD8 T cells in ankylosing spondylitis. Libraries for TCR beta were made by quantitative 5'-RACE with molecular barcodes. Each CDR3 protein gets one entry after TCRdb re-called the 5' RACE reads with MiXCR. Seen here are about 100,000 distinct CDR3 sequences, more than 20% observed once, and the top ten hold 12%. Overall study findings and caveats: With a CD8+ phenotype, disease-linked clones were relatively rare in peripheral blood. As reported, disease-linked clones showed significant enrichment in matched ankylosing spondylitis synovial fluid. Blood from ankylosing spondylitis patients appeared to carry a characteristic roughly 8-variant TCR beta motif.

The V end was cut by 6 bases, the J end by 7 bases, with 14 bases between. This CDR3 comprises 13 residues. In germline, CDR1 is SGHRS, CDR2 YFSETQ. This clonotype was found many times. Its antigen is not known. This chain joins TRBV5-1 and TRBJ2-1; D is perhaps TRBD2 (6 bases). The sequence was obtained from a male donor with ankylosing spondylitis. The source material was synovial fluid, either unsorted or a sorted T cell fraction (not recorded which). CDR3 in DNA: TGCGCCAGCACCATGGGGGGAGCGAATGAGCAGTTCTTC. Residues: CASTMGGANEQFF.